This T cell receptor beta chain emerged from a study of T cells after yellow fever vaccination. Points from the study as a whole: The booster saw the reappearance of most primary-vaccination clones (around 95% CD4, around 88% CD8). In FACS-sorted repertoires, abundant clonotypes from the bulk population could appear as contaminants. Clonotypes shared by both compartments, CD4 and CD8, made up a small share.

Trimming pared 2 bases from V and 8 bases from J, leaving 19 bases between. Germline V gene lookup returns CDR1 GTSNPN and CDR2 SVGIG (reference sequence). The CDR3 has 15 residues. They built TCR cDNA with 5'RACE template switching, a step that put in a universal primer site and UMIs. Each CDR3 protein is one row after TCRdb ran MiXCR on the 5' RACE reads. Of just under 600,000 distinct CDR3 sequences listed, 13% are singletons. For this clonotype: The antigen remains unidentified.

The material was PBMCs, obtained on the day of the yellow fever booster vaccination. This chain connects TRBV30 to TRBJ2-1; tentative D call: TRBD2 (6 bases). The sequence came from a man in his thirties or forties who received the YFV17D yellow fever vaccine. CDR3 in DNA: TGTGCCTGGAGTAAACATAGCGGACACTTCTATGAGCAGTTCTTC. Its protein is CAWSKHSGHFYEQFF.